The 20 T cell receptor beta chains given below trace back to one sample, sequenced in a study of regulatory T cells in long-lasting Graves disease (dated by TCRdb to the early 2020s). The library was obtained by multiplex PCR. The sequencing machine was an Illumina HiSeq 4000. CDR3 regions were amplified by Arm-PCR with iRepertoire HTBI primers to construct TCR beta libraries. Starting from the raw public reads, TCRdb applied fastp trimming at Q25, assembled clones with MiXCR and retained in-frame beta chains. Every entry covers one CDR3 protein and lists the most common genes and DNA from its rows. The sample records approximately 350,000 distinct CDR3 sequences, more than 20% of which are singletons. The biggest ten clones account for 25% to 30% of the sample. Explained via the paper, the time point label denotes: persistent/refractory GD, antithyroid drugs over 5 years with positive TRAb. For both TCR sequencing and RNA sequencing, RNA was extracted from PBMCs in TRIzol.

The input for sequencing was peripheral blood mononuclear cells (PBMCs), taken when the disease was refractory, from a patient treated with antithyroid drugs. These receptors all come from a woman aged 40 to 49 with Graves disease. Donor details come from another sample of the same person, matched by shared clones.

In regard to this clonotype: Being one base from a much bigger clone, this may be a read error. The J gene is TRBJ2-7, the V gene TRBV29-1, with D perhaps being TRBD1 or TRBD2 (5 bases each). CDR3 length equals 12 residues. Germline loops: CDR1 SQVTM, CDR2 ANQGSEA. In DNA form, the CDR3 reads TGCAGCGCAGAATGGGGGAGCGACGAGCGGTACTTC. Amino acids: CSAEWGSDERYF.

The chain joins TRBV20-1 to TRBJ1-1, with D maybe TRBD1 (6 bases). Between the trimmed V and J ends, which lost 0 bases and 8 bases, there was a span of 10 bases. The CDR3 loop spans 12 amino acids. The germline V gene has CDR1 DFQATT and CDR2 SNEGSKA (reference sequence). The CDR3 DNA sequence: TGCAGTGCTAGAGAGTACAGGGAGGAAGCTTTCTTT. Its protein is CSAREYREEAFF.

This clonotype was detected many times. The CDR3 here is CASTTSGTNEQYF. The DNA for the CDR3 is TGTGCCAGCACTACTAGCGGGACCAACGAGCAGTACTTC. J is TRBJ2-7 and V is TRBV28; 10 nucleotides line up with TRBD2. In germline, CDR1 is MDHEN, CDR2 SYDVKM. Unmatched junction bases numbered 5, after V lost 7 bases and J lost 5 bases. This CDR3 region has 13 residues. Supplemented by reference TRBV28 and TRBJ2-7, the full variable domain reads DVKVTQSSRYLVKRTGEKVFLECVQDMDHENMFWYRQDPGLGLRLIYFSYDVKMKEKGDIPEGYSVSREKKERFSLILESASTNQTSMYLCASTTSGTNEQYFGPGTRLTVT.

CDR3 nucleotides: TGTGCCAGCAGTCTCACTAGCGGGGGGAGCACAGATACGCAGTATTTT. It yields the protein CASSLTSGGSTDTQYF. The V gene is TRBV27, the J gene TRBJ2-3, with TRBD2 identical over 12 bases. The V gene's germline CDR1 is MNHEY and CDR2 SMNVEV (reference sequence). The CDR3 runs 16 residues. Losses at the gene ends were 5 bases for V and 0 bases for J; bases not matched to a gene: 3.

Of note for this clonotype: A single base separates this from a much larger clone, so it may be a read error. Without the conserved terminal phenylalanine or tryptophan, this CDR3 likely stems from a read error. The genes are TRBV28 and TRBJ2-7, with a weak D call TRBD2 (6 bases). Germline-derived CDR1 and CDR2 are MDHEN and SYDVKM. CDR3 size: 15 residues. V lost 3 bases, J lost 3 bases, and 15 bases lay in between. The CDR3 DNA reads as TGTGCCAGCAGTTTTGCGGACTACCAAAACTACGAGCAGTACTCC. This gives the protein CASSFADYQNYEQYS.

The chain's CDR3 is CASSPRAGIITYEQYF. The CDR3 DNA reads as TGTGCCAGCTCACCACGGGCAGGGATCATCACCTACGAGCAGTACTTC. The V and J genes are TRBV18 and TRBJ2-7, with D possibly TRBD1 on 5 matching bases. Looked up from germline, CDR1 is KGHSH and CDR2 is LQKENI. V dropped 1 base and J dropped 2 bases, with 15 bases sitting between them. The CDR3 spans 16 residues.

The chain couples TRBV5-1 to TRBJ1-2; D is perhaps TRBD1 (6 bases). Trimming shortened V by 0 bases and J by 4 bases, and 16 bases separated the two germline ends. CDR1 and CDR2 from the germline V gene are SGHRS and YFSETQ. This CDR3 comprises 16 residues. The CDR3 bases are TGCGCCAGCAGCTTGGAAGGGACAAGGTGGGGCTATGGCTACACCTTC. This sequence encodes CASSLEGTRWGYGYTF.

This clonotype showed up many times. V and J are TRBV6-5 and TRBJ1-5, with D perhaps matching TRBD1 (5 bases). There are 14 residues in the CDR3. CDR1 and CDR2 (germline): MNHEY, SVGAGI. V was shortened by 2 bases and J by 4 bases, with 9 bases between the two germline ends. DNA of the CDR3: TGTGCCAGCAGTTACCGCAGGGTGAATCAGCCCCAGCATTTT. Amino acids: CASSYRRVNQPQHF.

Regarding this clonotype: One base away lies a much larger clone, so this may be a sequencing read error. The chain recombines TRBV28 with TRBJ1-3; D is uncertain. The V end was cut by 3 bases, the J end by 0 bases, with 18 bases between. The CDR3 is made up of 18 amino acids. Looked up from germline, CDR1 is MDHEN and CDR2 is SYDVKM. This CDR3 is CASSFGGQKPISGNTIYF. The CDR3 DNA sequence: TGTGCCAGCAGTTTCGGAGGCCAGAAACCAATCTCTGGAAACACCATATATTTT.

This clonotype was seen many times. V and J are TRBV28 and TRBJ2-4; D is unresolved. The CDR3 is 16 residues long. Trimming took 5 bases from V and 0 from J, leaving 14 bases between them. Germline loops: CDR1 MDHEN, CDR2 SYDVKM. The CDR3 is CASSRFHALAKNIQYF. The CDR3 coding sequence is TGTGCCAGCAGTCGTTTCCACGCCCTAGCCAAAAACATTCAGTACTTC.

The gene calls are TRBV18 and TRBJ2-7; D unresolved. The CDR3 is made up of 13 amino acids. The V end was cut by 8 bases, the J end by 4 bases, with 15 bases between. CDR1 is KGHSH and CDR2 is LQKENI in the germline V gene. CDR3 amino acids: CASAKVEKYEQYF. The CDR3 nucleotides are TGTGCCAGCGCTAAAGTGGAAAAATACGAGCAGTACTTC. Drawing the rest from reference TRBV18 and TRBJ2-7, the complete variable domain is NAGVMQNPRHLVRRRGQEARLRCSPMKGHSHVYWYRQLPEEGLKFMVYLQKENIIDESGMPKERFSAEFPKEGPSILRIQQVVRGDSAAYFCASAKVEKYEQYFGPGTRLTVT.

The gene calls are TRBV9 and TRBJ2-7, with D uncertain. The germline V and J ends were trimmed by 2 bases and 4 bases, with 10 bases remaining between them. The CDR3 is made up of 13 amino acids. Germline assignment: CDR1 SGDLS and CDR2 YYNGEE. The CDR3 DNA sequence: TGTGCCAGCAGCGTTGGGTCTGATTACGAGCAGTACTTC. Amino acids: CASSVGSDYEQYF.

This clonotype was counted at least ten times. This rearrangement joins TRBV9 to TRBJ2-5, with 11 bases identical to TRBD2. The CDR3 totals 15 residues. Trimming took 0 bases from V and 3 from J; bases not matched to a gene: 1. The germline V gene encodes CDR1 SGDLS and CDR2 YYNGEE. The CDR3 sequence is CASSVETSGEETQYF. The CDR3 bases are TGTGCCAGCAGCGTAGAGACTAGCGGGGAAGAGACCCAGTACTTC.

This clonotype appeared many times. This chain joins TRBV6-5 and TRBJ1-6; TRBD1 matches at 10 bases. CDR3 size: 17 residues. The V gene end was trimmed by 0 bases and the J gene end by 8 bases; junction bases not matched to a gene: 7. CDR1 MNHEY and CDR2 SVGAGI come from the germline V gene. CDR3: CASSYSVTGGLYSPLHF. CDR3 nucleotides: TGTGCCAGCAGTTACTCGGTGACAGGGGGCCTATATTCACCCCTCCACTTT.

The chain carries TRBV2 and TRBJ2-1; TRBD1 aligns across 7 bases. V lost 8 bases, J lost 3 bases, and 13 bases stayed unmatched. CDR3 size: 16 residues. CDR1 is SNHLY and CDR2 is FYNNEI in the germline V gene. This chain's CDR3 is CASLQGVPNIYNEQFF. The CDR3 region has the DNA TGTGCCAGCCTCCAGGGGGTACCCAACATCTACAATGAGCAGTTCTTC.

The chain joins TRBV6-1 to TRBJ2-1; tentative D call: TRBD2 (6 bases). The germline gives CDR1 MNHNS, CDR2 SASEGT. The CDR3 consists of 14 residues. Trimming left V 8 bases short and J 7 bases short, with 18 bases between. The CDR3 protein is CASLDSGEWNEQFF. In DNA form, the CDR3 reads TGTGCCAGCCTTGACTCGGGAGAGTGGAATGAGCAGTTCTTC.

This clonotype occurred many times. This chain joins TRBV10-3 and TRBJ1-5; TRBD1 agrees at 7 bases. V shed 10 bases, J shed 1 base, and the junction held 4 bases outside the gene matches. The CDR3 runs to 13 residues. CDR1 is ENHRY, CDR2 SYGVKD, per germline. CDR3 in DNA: TGTGCCAGAACAGGGGACAGCAATCAGCCCCAGCATTTT. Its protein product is CARTGDSNQPQHF.

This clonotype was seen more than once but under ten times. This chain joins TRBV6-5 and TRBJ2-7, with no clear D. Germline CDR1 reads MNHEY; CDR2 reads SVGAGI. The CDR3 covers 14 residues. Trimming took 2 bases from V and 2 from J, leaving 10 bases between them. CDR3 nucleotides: TGTGCCAGCAGTTACAATGCGGATACCTACGAGCAGTACTTC. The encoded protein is CASSYNADTYEQYF.

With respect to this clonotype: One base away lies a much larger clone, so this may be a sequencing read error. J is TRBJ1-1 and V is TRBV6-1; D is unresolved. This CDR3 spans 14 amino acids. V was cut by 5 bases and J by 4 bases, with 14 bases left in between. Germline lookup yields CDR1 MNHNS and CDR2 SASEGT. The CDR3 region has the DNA TGTGCCAGCAGTCTCGCAGGACGGAGCACTGAAGCTTTCTTT. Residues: CASSLAGRSTEAFF.

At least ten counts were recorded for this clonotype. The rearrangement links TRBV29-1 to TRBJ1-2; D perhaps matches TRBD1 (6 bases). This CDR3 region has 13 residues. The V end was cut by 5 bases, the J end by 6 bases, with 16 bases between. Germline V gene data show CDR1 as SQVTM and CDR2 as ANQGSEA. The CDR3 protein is CSVLKTGAHGYTF. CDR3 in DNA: TGCAGCGTTCTGAAGACAGGCGCTCATGGCTACACCTTC.